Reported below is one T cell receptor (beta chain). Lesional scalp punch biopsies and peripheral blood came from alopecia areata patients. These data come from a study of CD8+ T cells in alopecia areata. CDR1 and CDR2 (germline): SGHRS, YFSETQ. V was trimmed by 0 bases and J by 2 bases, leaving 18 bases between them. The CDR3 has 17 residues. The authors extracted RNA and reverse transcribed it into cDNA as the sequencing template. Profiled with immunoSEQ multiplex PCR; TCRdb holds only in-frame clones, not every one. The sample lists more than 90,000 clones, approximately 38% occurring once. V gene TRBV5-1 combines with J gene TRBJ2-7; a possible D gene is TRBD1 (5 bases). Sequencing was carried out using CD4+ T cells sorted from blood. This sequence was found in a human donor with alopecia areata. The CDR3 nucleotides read TGCGCCAGCAGCTTGGATCAGGGTTTGAGATTTACCTACGAGCAGTACTTC. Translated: CASSLDQGLRFTYEQYF. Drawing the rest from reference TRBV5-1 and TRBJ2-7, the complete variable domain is KAGVTQTPRYLIKTRGQQVTLSCSPISGHRSVSWYQQTPGQGLQFLFEYFSETQRNKGNFPGRFSGRQFSNSRSEMNVSTLELGDSALYLCASSLDQGLRFTYEQYFGPGTRLTVT.